These 29 T cell receptor beta chains originate from one sample sequenced in a study of T-cell memory formation after mild COVID-19. Via MiXCR, TCRdb re-called the 5' RACE reads, giving one row per CDR3 protein. Of about 340,000 distinct CDR3 sequences in the sample, about 21% were seen once. The sample was PBMCs or a T cell subset sorted from them (not recorded which). All receptors come from an adult woman who had mild COVID-19 (a few samples of this study predate the infection). Cell type and time point are not known.

In its sample, this clonotype was seen a few times. The gene calls are TRBV4-1 and TRBJ1-2; D unclear. Trimming left V 0 bases short and J 3 bases short, with 5 bases between. Germline V gene data show CDR1 as MGHRA and CDR2 as YSYEKL. This CDR3 has 13 residues. This CDR3 is CASSQDADYGYTF. CDR3 DNA sequence: TGCGCCAGCAGCCAAGACGCGGACTATGGCTACACCTTC.

The V and J genes are TRBV7-9 and TRBJ1-2, with a possible D match to TRBD1 (6 bases). This CDR3 contains 15 residues. The V gene's germline CDR1 is SEHNR and CDR2 FQNEAQ (reference sequence). Trimming stripped 1 base from V and 1 base from J, with 10 bases between. The CDR3 DNA is TGTGCCAGCAGCTTAGGACAGGATTTTAACTATGGCTACACCTTC. Translated, it gives CASSLGQDFNYGYTF.

This sequence joins TRBV12-3 or TRBV12-4 and TRBJ2-7; D call uncertain. V lost 1 base and J lost 6, with 7 bases in between. This CDR3 contains 12 residues. The CDR3 protein is CASSLGRTEQYF. The CDR3 nucleotides are TGTGCCAGCAGTTTAGGACGGACCGAGCAGTACTTC.

This clonotype has only a few counts. The rearrangement uses TRBV7-6 and TRBJ1-4; TRBD1 matches 7 bases. Germline CDR1 reads SGHVS; CDR2 reads FNYEAQ. The CDR3 contains 15 residues. V was pared by 0 bases and J by 4 bases, with 2 bases of the junction left unmatched. The CDR3 bases are TGTGCCAGCAGCTTAGCAGGGGGCGATAATGAAAAACTGTTTTTT. It specifies CASSLAGGDNEKLFF.

Only a few counts were recorded for this clonotype. The V gene is TRBV27, the J gene TRBJ1-2; D ambiguous. The germline V gene has CDR1 MNHEY and CDR2 SMNVEV (reference sequence). With 5 bases removed from V and 8 bases from J, the gap between germline ends came to 21 bases. This CDR3 comprises 15 residues. CDR3 in amino acids: CASSPVRSPVKGYTF. CDR3 bases: TGTGCCAGCAGTCCAGTTCGCTCCCCCGTTAAGGGCTACACCTTC.

This clonotype has only a few counts. The chain has TRBV12-3 or TRBV12-4 and TRBJ2-1, with D uncertain. The CDR3 consists of 16 residues. V lost 7 bases, J lost 3 bases, and 19 bases lay in between. For the CDR3, the DNA is TGTGCCAGCACCCCCCTCCAGTGGGGTAACTACAATGAGCAGTTCTTC. This gives the protein CASTPLQWGNYNEQFF.

V usage is TRBV14 and J usage is TRBJ1-3; D not certain. CDR1 SGHDN and CDR2 FVKESK come from the germline V gene. Between the trimmed V and J ends, which lost 1 base and 1 base, there was a span of 5 bases. The CDR3 spans 14 residues. CDR3 in amino acids: CASSQAFSGNTIYF. The CDR3 DNA reads as TGTGCCAGCAGCCAAGCTTTTTCTGGAAACACCATATATTTT.

V is TRBV7-3 and J is TRBJ1-2, with D tentatively TRBD1 (6 bases). This CDR3 region has 17 residues. The V gene's germline CDR1 is SGHTA and CDR2 FQGTGA. V lost 2 bases and J lost 3, with 19 bases in between. The CDR3 coding sequence is TGTGCCAGCAGCTTAGGGGGGGCAGTTCAGGTGGACTATGGCTACACCTTC. It encodes CASSLGGAVQVDYGYTF.

The sample holds a few counts of this clonotype. The CDR3 coding sequence is TGTGCCAGCAGTTCGAGTGTCTACGAGCAGTACTTC. Its translation is CASSSSVYEQYF. The chain has TRBV6-6 and TRBJ2-7; D remains ambiguous. This CDR3 is 12 amino acids long. Germline-derived CDR1 and CDR2 are MNHNY and SVGAGI (reference sequence). Between the trimmed V and J ends, which lost 4 bases and 3 bases, there was a span of 7 bases.

This chain links TRBV7-2 with TRBJ1-3, with D unresolved. The CDR3 spans 13 residues. CDR1 is SGHTA and CDR2 is FQGNSA in the germline V gene. Trimming left V 6 bases short and J 2 bases short, with 8 bases between. The CDR3 bases are TGTGCCAGCAGTTGGACGGCTGGAAACACCATATATTTT. Its translation: CASSWTAGNTIYF.

This clonotype has only a few counts. V usage is TRBV5-1 and J usage is TRBJ1-6, with D tentatively TRBD1 (5 bases). The CDR3 spans 16 residues. CDR1 and CDR2 (germline): SGHRS, YFSETQ. The germline V and J ends were trimmed by 4 bases and 0 bases, with 11 bases remaining between them. CDR3 nucleotides: TGCGCCAGCAGCCGGGACGGGAGCTCCTATAATTCACCCCTCCACTTT. Encoded protein: CASSRDGSSYNSPLHF.

The genes are TRBV6-6 and TRBJ1-1; D gene unclear. Between the trimmed V and J ends, which lost 4 bases and 7 bases, there was a span of 10 bases. Germline CDR1 and CDR2: MNHNY and SVGAGI (reference sequence). This CDR3 has 12 residues. In DNA, the CDR3 is TGTGCCAGCAGTTTCGCGGACGGTGAAGCTTTCTTT. Residues: CASSFADGEAFF.

The V call is TRBV29-1, the J call TRBJ1-3; no definite D call. The V gene's germline CDR1 is SQVTM and CDR2 ANQGSEA. The CDR3 has 16 amino acids. V was clipped by 0 bases and J by 0 bases, with 12 bases between them. As DNA, the CDR3 is TGCAGCGTTGAAGATTACGCAGACTCCTCTGGAAACACCATATATTTT. Amino acids: CSVEDYADSSGNTIYF. The full variable domain, in which reference TRBV29-1 and TRBJ1-3 provide the parts outside the CDR3, is SAVISQKPSRDICQRGTSLTIQCQVDSQVTMMFWYRQQPGQSLTLIATANQGSEATYESGFVIDKFPISRPNLTFSTLTVSNMSPEDSSIYLCSVEDYADSSGNTIYFGEGSWLTVV.

V gene TRBV5-1 combines with J gene TRBJ2-7; D not resolved. The CDR3 runs to 15 residues. Trimming left V 2 bases short and J 0 bases short, with 12 bases between. CDR1 and CDR2 (germline): SGHRS, YFSETQ. The CDR3 DNA follows: TGCGCCAGCAGCTTTAGAGACCGGAGCTCCTACGAGCAGTACTTC. It codes for CASSFRDRSSYEQYF.

The V and J genes are TRBV9 and TRBJ2-1; D tentatively fits TRBD1 or TRBD2 (5 bases each). This CDR3 contains 14 residues. V was clipped by 2 bases and J by 8 bases, with 14 bases between them. Germline V gene sequence: CDR1 SGDLS, CDR2 YYNGEE. The CDR3 loop is CASSVGTVGDEQFF. The CDR3 DNA is TGTGCCAGCAGCGTGGGGACGGTCGGGGATGAGCAGTTCTTC.

This chain uses TRBV20-1 with TRBJ2-1; 11 positions agree with TRBD2. V shed 6 bases, J shed 9 bases, and the junction held 16 bases outside the gene matches. The CDR3 covers 16 residues. Germline CDR1 reads DFQATT; CDR2 reads SNEGSKA (reference sequence). The chain's CDR3 is CSARGASGGYGGEQFF. The CDR3 DNA follows: TGCAGTGCCCGGGGCGCTAGCGGGGGGTATGGGGGTGAGCAGTTCTTC.

The table lists this clonotype with a few counts. The rearrangement uses TRBV29-1 and TRBJ1-2; D gene uncertain. Germline loops: CDR1 SQVTM, CDR2 ANQGSEA. The CDR3 extends over 14 amino acids. The ends were cut back, 2 bases at V and 2 bases at J, with 12 bases in the middle. The CDR3 DNA reads as TGCAGCGTTGAAACTCTCAGCTTGAACTATGGCTACACCTTC. Its protein is CSVETLSLNYGYTF.

The chain has TRBV7-9 and TRBJ2-3; TRBD1 matches 9 bases. The CDR3 sequence is 16 residues long. J was trimmed by 5 bases and V by 4 bases; bases with no gene match: 10. Germline-derived CDR1 and CDR2 are SEHNR and FQNEAQ (reference sequence). This CDR3 is CASSYLGQGEGDTQYF. The CDR3, as DNA: TGTGCCAGCAGCTACCTGGGACAGGGAGAAGGAGATACGCAGTATTTT.

The genes are TRBV24-1 and TRBJ2-7; possibly TRBD2 for D (5 bases). V was pared by 3 bases and J by 2 bases, with 13 bases between. CDR3 size: 15 residues. The germline V gene has CDR1 KGHDR and CDR2 SFDVKD. The CDR3, as DNA: TGTGCCACCAGTGATCCGATTCGGGATCCCTACGAGCAGTACTTC. The encoded protein is CATSDPIRDPYEQYF.

This clonotype showed up just a few times. The CDR3 protein is CSASRPGQWGSPLHF. The CDR3 coding sequence is TGCAGTGCTAGCCGACCGGGACAATGGGGTTCACCCCTCCACTTT. J is TRBJ1-6 and V is TRBV20-1; D is possibly TRBD1 (6 bases). Trimming left V 3 bases short and J 9 bases short, with 18 bases between. The CDR3 is 15 residues long. Germline V lookup: CDR1 DFQATT, CDR2 SNEGSKA (reference sequence).

This clonotype occurred a few times. This chain links TRBV5-4 with TRBJ2-3, with unresolved D. The CDR3 contains 13 residues. Trimming removed 2 bases from V and 4 bases from J, with 8 bases in between. CDR1 is SGHNT and CDR2 is YYREEE in the germline V gene (reference sequence). The CDR3 nucleotides read TGTGCCAGCAGCTTAGACTCCTCAGATACGCAGTATTTT. Translation gives CASSLDSSDTQYF.

This sequence joins TRBV3-1 and TRBJ1-1; possibly TRBD1 for D (6 bases). The CDR3 has 17 residues. Trimming shortened V by 1 base and J by 7 bases, and 22 bases separated the two germline ends. In germline, CDR1 is LGHDT, CDR2 YNNKEL (reference sequence). The CDR3 is CASSQGTTGKYNVEAFF. CDR3 in DNA: TGTGCCAGCAGCCAAGGAACCACAGGGAAGTATAATGTTGAAGCTTTCTTT.

This sequence joins TRBV9 and TRBJ2-1, with TRBD1 as a possible D gene (6 bases). The CDR3 runs 15 residues. V gave up 4 bases and J gave up 0 bases, with 11 bases separating them. The germline V gene has CDR1 SGDLS and CDR2 YYNGEE. DNA for the CDR3: TGTGCCAGCAGCCCCCGACAGGTCTCCTACAATGAGCAGTTCTTC. It translates to CASSPRQVSYNEQFF.

This clonotype has at least ten counts. CDR3 nucleotides: TGTGCCAGCAGCCAAGAACAACCGGCTGGCTACACCTTC. Its protein is CASSQEQPAGYTF. The V gene is TRBV4-2, the J gene TRBJ1-2; D is undetermined. The CDR3 is made up of 13 amino acids. In germline, CDR1 is LGHNA, CDR2 YNFKEQ. Deletions cut 0 bases from V and 7 bases from J, with 9 bases between.

A few counts support this clonotype. V gene TRBV20-1 combines with J gene TRBJ2-1, with D perhaps TRBD1 or TRBD2 (5 bases each). From germline, CDR1 is DFQATT and CDR2 SNEGSKA (reference sequence). V lost 3 bases and J 7 bases, leaving 16 bases between the germline ends. The CDR3 is 14 amino acids. The CDR3 region is CSARSWDPQNEQFF. Here the CDR3 DNA reads TGCAGTGCTAGGTCCTGGGACCCACAAAATGAGCAGTTCTTC.

The chain uses TRBV9 and TRBJ2-5; possibly TRBD2 for D (5 bases). V lost 0 bases and J lost 5, with 5 bases in between. Per germline, CDR1 SGDLS and CDR2 YYNGEE. The CDR3 is 12 residues long. In DNA form, the CDR3 reads TGTGCCAGCAGCGTAGGGGAGGAGACCCAGTACTTC. The encoded protein is CASSVGEETQYF.

This chain uses TRBV7-6 with TRBJ2-3, with TRBD1 identical over 8 bases. V lost 5 bases and J lost 1; bases outside the gene matches: 5. Germline V gene lookup returns CDR1 SGHVS and CDR2 FNYEAQ. This CDR3 is 15 amino acids long. The CDR3 is CASSTWTGRTDTQYF. The CDR3, as DNA: TGTGCCAGCAGCACTTGGACAGGGCGCACAGATACGCAGTATTTT. Full variable domain (outside the CDR3, taken from reference TRBV7-6 and TRBJ2-3): GAGVSQSPRYKVTKRGQDVALRCDPISGHVSLYWYRQALGQGPEFLTYFNYEAQQDKSGLPNDRFSAERPEGSISTLTIQRTEQRDSAMYRCASSTWTGRTDTQYFGPGTRLTVL.

In its sample, this clonotype was seen a few times. This rearrangement joins TRBV20-1 to TRBJ1-5; the D gene is possibly TRBD1 (5 bases). CDR3 length equals 13 residues. The V gene's germline CDR1 is DFQATT and CDR2 SNEGSKA (reference sequence). The V gene lost 2 bases and the J gene lost 1 base, with 6 bases spanning the gap. CDR3 loop: CSARWDSNQPQHF. The CDR3, as DNA: TGCAGTGCTAGATGGGACAGCAATCAGCCCCAGCATTTT.

This rearrangement joins TRBV20-1 to TRBJ1-2; D might be TRBD1 (6 bases). V was cut by 3 bases and J by 4 bases, with 15 bases left in between. The germline gives CDR1 DFQATT, CDR2 SNEGSKA (reference sequence). The CDR3 is 14 residues long. DNA of the CDR3: TGCAGTGCTAGGTTGACAGGAACCCTCTATGGCTACACCTTC. Translated, it gives CSARLTGTLYGYTF.